This T cell receptor beta chain was captured by sequencing in a study of spatial heterogeneity in lung cancer (dated by TCRdb to between 2018 and 2020). In the study overall: Beta-chain transcripts were consistently detected in greater numbers than alpha-chain transcripts, which likely reflected higher beta-chain transcript abundance. A strong correlation was found between TCR transcript counts in tumor regions and a T cell transcriptional module score from matched bulk RNA-seq. In the raw uncorrected reads, each unique combination of TCR and UMI appeared more than ten times on average. At surgery, both alpha and beta chains were TCR-sequenced in over 200 tumor regions, about 64 matched nontumor lung samples and just over 55 PBMC samples. The study quantitatively compared TCR alpha and beta repertoires across multiple tumor regions, matched nontumor lung and blood in non-small cell lung cancer. TCR repertoire features were related to nonsynonymous mutation counts determined by whole-exome sequencing of tumor tissue. The investigation overall reported the following: The tumor nonsynonymous mutation count correlated with the number of expanded alpha and beta TCRs within the tumor. Counts of ubiquitous and regional expanded TCRs were found to correlate with counts of ubiquitous and regional nonsynonymous mutations, respectively. Additional single-cell paired TCR alpha and beta sequencing was considered necessary to confirm, at a functional level, the hypothesis that regional TCRs recognize regional mutations. TCR-seq coverage of tumor T cells was estimated to be only roughly 7.3% for alpha chains and more than 11% for beta chains.

Compared with the rest of its sample, this clonotype is medium-sized (0.01 to 0.1%). No cognate antigen has been identified for it. Base qualities are missing; no much larger clone stands one base away. Germline trimming: 6 bases from V, 7 bases from J; junction bases outside gene matches: 8. The CDR3, from cysteine to phenylalanine, totals 14 residues. CDR3 DNA only is kept here, 42 bases in frame from base 1. The germline V gene sets CDR1 to MDHEN and CDR2 to SYDVKM. The label giving this sample's time point can be read as: sample taken at primary tumor resection. Donors were 72 patients with early-stage, untreated non-small cell lung cancer from the lung TRACERx cohort. Whole RNA extracted from tumor and nontumor lung tissue, or from cryopreserved PBMC samples, was used for TCR sequencing without cell sorting. Patients were selected for TCR sequencing only if sufficient RNA was available from at least two tumor regions. Before being selected, tumor and adjacent nontumor lung specimens were reviewed by a lung pathologist.

The library was produced with 5' RACE. The sequencer listed for this sample is NextSeq 500. To allow correction of PCR and sequencing errors, the TCR library protocol tagged every TCR cDNA molecule with a unique molecular identifier. The original methods were these. TCR identification, UMI-based error correction and CDR3 extraction were all carried out with Decombinator tools. TCRs above a frequency of 2 per 1,000, corresponding to the top 1% of the tumor frequency distribution, were defined as expanded. Expanded tumor TCRs were classed as regional if statistically deemed absent (corrected P<0.05) from at least one tumor region, otherwise ubiquitous. Rényi diversity was computed with the R vegan package after subsampling each repertoire 100 times to 5,000 TCRs. CDR3 similarity networks were built from amino acid triplet string-kernel similarity, connecting CDR3s with pairwise similarity above 0.82. TCRdb redid the processing of the public reads, applying fastp at Q25 and MiXCR, and retained in-frame beta chains. Each record represents a unique CDR3 protein, reported with the most common genes and DNA among its rows. For this entry, the V and J calls and clone size follow TCRdb and not the study's own pipeline. This sample is represented by about 4,200 distinct CDR3 sequences; 5.5% to 7% of them were singletons. Roughly 21% of the sample goes to the ten largest clones.

This TCR was recovered from a male donor with early-stage non-small cell lung cancer. The chain links TRBV28 with TRBJ1-4, with 7 middle bases fitting TRBD1. The sample was lung tumor tissue, taken at surgery. For the CDR3, the sequence is CASRRTGGAEKLFF. The DNA sequence is as follows: TGTGCCAGCAGGAGGACAGGAGGGGCTGAAAAACTGTTTTTT.